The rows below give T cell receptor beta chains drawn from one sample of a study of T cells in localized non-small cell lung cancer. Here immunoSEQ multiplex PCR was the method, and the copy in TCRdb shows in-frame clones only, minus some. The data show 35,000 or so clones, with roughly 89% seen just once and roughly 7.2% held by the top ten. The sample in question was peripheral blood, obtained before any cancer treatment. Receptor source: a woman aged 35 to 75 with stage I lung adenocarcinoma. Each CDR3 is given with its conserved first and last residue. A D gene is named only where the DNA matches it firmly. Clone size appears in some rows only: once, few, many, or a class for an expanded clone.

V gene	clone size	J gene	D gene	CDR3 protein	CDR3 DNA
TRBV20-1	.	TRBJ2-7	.	CSAGVREQYF	TGCAGTGCTGGGGTTCGCGAGCAGTACTTC
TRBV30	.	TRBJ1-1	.	CAWRSPGVGTEAFF	TGTGCCTGGCGCTCCCCAGGGGTAGGGACTGAAGCTTTCTTT
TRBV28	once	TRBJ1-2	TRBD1	CASSLGRDRPNYGYTF	TGTGCCAGCAGTTTGGGGCGGGACAGGCCTAACTATGGCTACACCTTC
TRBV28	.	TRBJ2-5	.	CASSWLGKQQYF	TGTGCCAGCAGTTGGTTGGGGAAACAGCAGTACTTC
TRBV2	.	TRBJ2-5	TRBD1	CASSDGDRERYQETQYF	TGTGCCAGCAGTGATGGGGACAGGGAAAGGTACCAAGAGACCCAGTACTTC
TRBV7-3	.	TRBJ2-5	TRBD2	CASSLGGGQETQYF	TGTGCCAGCAGCTTGGGCGGGGGACAAGAGACCCAGTACTTC
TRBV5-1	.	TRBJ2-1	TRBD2	CASSLGTTSGGYNEQFF	TGCGCCAGCAGCTTGGGGACGACTAGCGGGGGATACAATGAGCAGTTCTTC
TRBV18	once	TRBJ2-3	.	CASSSRTTDTQYF	TGTGCCAGCTCATCACGGACCACAGATACGCAGTATTTT
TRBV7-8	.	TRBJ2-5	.	CASSLLGRVLETQYF	TGTGCCAGCAGCTTACTGGGACGAGTGCTGGAGACCCAGTACTTC
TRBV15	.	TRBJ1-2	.	CATSREWSEGNHYTF	TGTGCCACCAGCAGAGAATGGTCTGAAGGGAATCACTACACCTTC
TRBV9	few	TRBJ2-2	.	CASSVAGQGLFF	TGTGCCAGCAGCGTAGCGGGACAAGGCCTGTTTTTT
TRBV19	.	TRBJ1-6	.	CASSISGGLRSYSPLHF	TGTGCCAGTAGTATATCCGGGGGGCTCCGCTCCTATTCACCCCTCCACTTT
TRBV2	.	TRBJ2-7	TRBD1	CAGSGGTGRIGQYF	TGTGCCGGATCAGGAGGGACAGGGAGGATCGGGCAGTACTTC
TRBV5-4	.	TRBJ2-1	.	CASSLAVGGGQQDEQFF	TGTGCCAGCAGCCTCGCCGTAGGGGGGGGCCAGCAGGATGAGCAGTTCTTC
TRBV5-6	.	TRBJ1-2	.	CASSLTRHSYGYTF	TGTGCCAGCAGCTTGACCCGACATAGCTATGGCTACACCTTC
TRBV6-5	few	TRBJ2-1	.	CASSYSGPTVFF	TGTGCCAGCAGTTACTCGGGCCCTACGGTTTTCTTC
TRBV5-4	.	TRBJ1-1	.	CACTGSNTEAFF	TGTGCCTGTACAGGGTCTAACACTGAAGCTTTCTTT
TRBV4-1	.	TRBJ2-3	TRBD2	CASSQDRLAGGPTQYF	TGCGCCAGCAGCCAAGACCGACTAGCGGGGGGACCGACGCAGTATTTT
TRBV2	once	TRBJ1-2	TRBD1	CASRADRGKGYGYTF	TGTGCCAGCAGGGCTGACAGGGGGAAGGGCTATGGCTACACCTTC
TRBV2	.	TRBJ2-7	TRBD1	CASGGTGGAYEQYF	TGTGCCAGCGGGGGGACAGGGGGTGCTTACGAGCAGTACTTC
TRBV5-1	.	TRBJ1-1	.	CASRLFGVNTEAFF	TGCGCCAGCAGGCTTTTCGGGGTGAACACTGAAGCTTTCTTT
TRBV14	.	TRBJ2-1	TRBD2	CASSQDGRHLDGEQFF	TGTGCCAGCAGCCAAGACGGGAGGCACCTCGATGGTGAGCAGTTCTTC
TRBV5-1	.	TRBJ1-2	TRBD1	CASSLFTGDGYTF	TGCGCCAGCAGCTTGTTTACAGGGGATGGCTACACCTTC
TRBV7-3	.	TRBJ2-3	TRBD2	CASSLSGGRADTQYF	TGTGCCAGCAGCTTAAGCGGGGGGCGGGCAGATACGCAGTATTTT
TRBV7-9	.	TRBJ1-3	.	CASRDIGVWGNTIYF	TGTGCCAGCAGGGACATTGGAGTGTGGGGAAACACCATATATTTT
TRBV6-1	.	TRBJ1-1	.	CASSRQMNTEAFF	TGTGCCAGCAGTCGACAGATGAACACTGAAGCTTTCTTT
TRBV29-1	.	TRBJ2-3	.	CSAAVRDFKTQYF	TGCAGCGCAGCGGTTAGGGACTTCAAGACGCAGTATTTT
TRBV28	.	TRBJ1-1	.	CASSLGYTEAFF	TGTGCCAGCAGTTTAGGGTACACTGAAGCTTTCTTT
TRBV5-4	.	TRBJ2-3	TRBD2	CASSFRLAGLTDTQYF	TGTGCCAGCAGCTTCAGACTAGCGGGGCTCACAGATACGCAGTATTTT
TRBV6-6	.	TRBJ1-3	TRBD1	CASSPTGSGNTIYF	TGTGCCAGCAGCCCGACAGGGTCTGGAAACACCATATATTTT
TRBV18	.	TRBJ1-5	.	CASSPTYKNQPQHF	TGTGCCAGCTCACCAACCTATAAGAATCAGCCCCAGCATTTT
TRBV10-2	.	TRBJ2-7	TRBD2	CASSAGWTGTSGGNLYEQYF	TGCGCCAGCAGTGCTGGATGGACCGGGACTAGCGGGGGCAACCTCTACGAGCAGTACTTC
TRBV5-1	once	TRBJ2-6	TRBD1	CASSLDRVRGANVLTF	TGCGCCAGCAGCTTAGACAGGGTCAGGGGGGCCAACGTCCTGACTTTC
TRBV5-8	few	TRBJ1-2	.	CASSIRILYGYTF	TGTGCCAGCAGCATCCGGATCCTCTATGGCTACACCTTC
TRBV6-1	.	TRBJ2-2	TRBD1	CASRLTGDRTGELFF	TGTGCCAGCAGGCTGACAGGGGATCGCACCGGGGAGCTGTTTTTT
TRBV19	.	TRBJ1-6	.	CASGGGIAYNSPLHF	TGTGCCAGTGGGGGAGGAATTGCTTATAATTCACCCCTCCACTTT
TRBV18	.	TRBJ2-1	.	CASSPPVAYNEQFF	TGTGCCAGCTCACCCCCCGTGGCCTACAATGAGCAGTTCTTC
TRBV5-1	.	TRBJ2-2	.	CASSLVVDAGELFF	TGCGCCAGCAGCTTGGTGGTAGACGCCGGGGAGCTGTTTTTT
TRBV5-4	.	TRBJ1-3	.	CASSSGQTSGNTIYF	TGTGCCAGCAGCTCCGGACAGACCTCTGGAAACACCATATATTTT
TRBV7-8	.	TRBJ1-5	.	CASSFAGGGNQPQHF	TGTGCCAGCAGCTTTGCAGGTGGGGGTAATCAGCCCCAGCATTTT
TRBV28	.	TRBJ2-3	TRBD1	CASRRGQGAVRATDTQYF	TGTGCCAGCAGAAGGGGACAGGGGGCCGTAAGGGCCACAGATACGCAGTATTTT
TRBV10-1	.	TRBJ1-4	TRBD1	CARDGTGVGEKLFF	TGCGCCAGAGACGGGACAGGGGTTGGTGAAAAACTGTTTTTT